Listed below are T cell receptor beta chains from one sample, sequenced in a study of radiotherapy plus CTLA-4 blockade in lung cancer. This table comes from immunoSEQ multiplex PCR, and its TCRdb copy is limited to in-frame clones, with some not included. The table includes nearly 95,000 clones, 82% detected once. Source: peripheral blood, taken from a patient treated with radiotherapy plus ipilimumab. The receptors shown here come from a human donor with non-small cell lung cancer that progressed on radiotherapy plus ipilimumab. The CDR3 runs from the conserved cysteine through the conserved F or W. D genes are given only for firm matches. Rows give clone size only sometimes, using once, few, many, or a class for an expanded clone.

D gene | clone size | J gene | V gene | CDR3 DNA | CDR3 protein
TRBD1 | - | TRBJ2-7 | TRBV5-6 | TGTGCCAGCAGCGAGACAGGGGATTTCTACGAGCAGTACTTC | CASSETGDFYEQYF
- | - | TRBJ2-3 | TRBV27 | TGTGCCAGCAGTCCTAACTCTATCTCCACAGATACGCAGTATTTT | CASSPNSISTDTQYF
- | - | TRBJ2-1 | TRBV2 | TGTGCCAGCAGTGACTCCCCTCTCTACAATGAGCAGTTCTTC | CASSDSPLYNEQFF
- | - | TRBJ1-2 | TRBV6-5 | TGTGCCAGCAGTTACGATCCAGCTAACTATGGCTACACCTTC | CASSYDPANYGYTF
- | - | TRBJ2-2 | TRBV29-1 | TGCAGCGTTGAACTTCTAGGAGGCCCCGGGGAGCTGTTTTTT | CSVELLGGPGELFF
TRBD1 | - | TRBJ1-5 | TRBV6-1 | TGTGCCAGCAGTTTAGACAGGGCGTCTTTATCCCAGCATTTT | CASSLDRASLSQHF
TRBD1 | - | TRBJ2-7 | TRBV30 | TGTGCCTGGAGTGTACCGGGACAGCCCTACGAGCAGTACTTC | CAWSVPGQPYEQYF
- | - | TRBJ1-4 | TRBV11-2 | TGTGCCAGCAGCTTAGAGAGAAGAAAACTGTTTTTT | CASSLERRKLFF
- | - | TRBJ2-2 | TRBV2 | TGTGCCAGCAGTGAAGAAGGAATAACCGGGGAGCTGTTTTTT | CASSEEGITGELFF
TRBD2 | - | TRBJ2-2 | TRBV5-4 | TGTGCCAGCAGCTTGATACATTGGGGGGGTGACACCGGGGAGCTGTTTTTT | CASSLIHWGGDTGELFF
- | - | TRBJ1-1 | TRBV4-1 | TGCGCCAGCAGCCCTAGCATTACAGGGCTAGGAGCTTTCTTT | CASSPSITGLGAFF
- | once | TRBJ1-4 | TRBV10-3 | TGTGCCATCAGTGAGTTCGGGGCAGCTAATGAAAAACTGTTTTTT | CAISEFGAANEKLFF
- | - | TRBJ2-5 | TRBV2 | TGTGCCAGCAGTGATTTGAGAGAGACCCAGTACTTC | CASSDLRETQYF
TRBD1 | - | TRBJ2-5 | TRBV5-1 | TGCGCCAGCACCCCGGGACAGAAGTTCCAAGAGACCCAGTACTTC | CASTPGQKFQETQYF
TRBD1 | - | TRBJ1-2 | TRBV28 | TGTGCCAGCAGTTCTACGGACAGGCCGGGGTATGGCTACACCTTC | CASSSTDRPGYGYTF
- | once | TRBJ1-1 | TRBV7-3 | TGTGCCAGCAGCTCCGAAACGACAGTTGGCACTGAAGCTTTCTTT | CASSSETTVGTEAFF
TRBD1 | - | TRBJ1-2 | TRBV28 | TGTGCCAGCGATAACAGGGGCCCTAACTATGGCTACACCTTC | CASDNRGPNYGYTF
TRBD1 | - | TRBJ2-7 | TRBV7-8 | TGTGCCAGCAGCTTGCCAGGGGGACGGGAGCAGTACTTC | CASSLPGGREQYF
TRBD1 | - | TRBJ2-6 | TRBV6-7 | TGTGCCAGCAGTTACTTACCGGGACAGGGGGCTGCGGTCACTGGGGCCAACGTCCTGACTTTC | CASSYLPGQGAAVTGANVLTF
TRBD2 | - | TRBJ2-1 | TRBV5-8 | TGTGCCAGCAGGGCCCCTAGCGGGAGGGCCTTGGACGAGCAGTTCTTC | CASRAPSGRALDEQFF
TRBD1 | - | TRBJ1-4 | TRBV5-5 | TGTGCCAGCAGCTTGGAAGGACAGGGCGGTAATGAAAAACTGTTTTTT | CASSLEGQGGNEKLFF
- | - | TRBJ1-2 | TRBV14 | TGTGCCAGCAGCCAAAGTCAGAACTATGGCTACACCTTC | CASSQSQNYGYTF
- | - | TRBJ2-5 | TRBV11-2 | TGTGCCAGCAGCTTCGAAGTCGGGCAGCAGTACTTC | CASSFEVGQQYF
- | once | TRBJ1-2 | TRBV7-8 | TGTGCCAGCAGCTTGAGAGACGGCAGCTATGGCTACACCTTC | CASSLRDGSYGYTF
TRBD1 | - | TRBJ1-4 | TRBV28 | TGTGCCAGCAGTTTTGCGGGACAGATTAATGAAAAACTGTTTTTT | CASSFAGQINEKLFF
TRBD1 | - | TRBJ2-1 | TRBV7-7 | TGTGCTAGCAGCTTGGGACAGGGTCTCTACAATGAGCAGTTCTTC | CASSLGQGLYNEQFF
- | - | TRBJ2-1 | TRBV14 | TGTGCCAGCAGGGACTATAAGGATGAGCAGTTCTTC | CASRDYKDEQFF
TRBD1 | - | TRBJ2-3 | TRBV28 | TGTGCCAGCAGTTCGAACCCGGGACAGAAAATCACAGATACGCAGTATTTT | CASSSNPGQKITDTQYF
TRBD1 | - | TRBJ2-3 | TRBV7-9 | TGTGCCAGCAGCTTAGTAAGGACAGGGATTGGAACAGATACGCAGTATTTT | CASSLVRTGIGTDTQYF
- | - | TRBJ2-1 | TRBV5-1 | TGCGCCAGCAGCTTGCCGGGAGTGTCCTACAATGAGCAGTTCTTC | CASSLPGVSYNEQFF
TRBD2 | - | TRBJ2-1 | TRBV11-3 | TGTGCCAGCAGCTCAGGCGGGACTAGTTTCGATGAGCAGTTCTTC | CASSSGGTSFDEQFF
- | - | TRBJ2-5 | TRBV27 | TGTGCCAGCAGTTTGACCCCCGTGAGGGGGGAGACCCAGTACTTC | CASSLTPVRGETQYF
- | - | TRBJ2-6 | TRBV4-1 | TGCGCCAGCAGCCAAACCGGGACATTACCGCCTGGGGCCAACGTCCTGACTTTC | CASSQTGTLPPGANVLTF
- | - | TRBJ2-5 | TRBV5-1 | TGCGCCAGCAGCTTGGCCGGCGGCGGGCTAGAGACCCAGTACTTC | CASSLAGGGLETQYF
- | few | TRBJ2-3 | TRBV28 | TGTGCCAGCAGTCCTACCACAGATACGCAGTATTTT | CASSPTTDTQYF
- | few | TRBJ1-4 | TRBV28 | TGTGCCAGCAGTTCCCTTGTGGGGGTAACTAATGAAAAACTGTTTTTT | CASSSLVGVTNEKLFF
- | - | TRBJ2-1 | TRBV9 | TGTGCCAGCAGCGTGGAAGATTTCAATGAGCAGTTCTTC | CASSVEDFNEQFF
- | - | TRBJ2-1 | TRBV27 | TGTGCCAGCAGTTTGGCCTCCTACAATGAGCAGTTCTTC | CASSLASYNEQFF
- | once | TRBJ2-3 | TRBV9 | TGTGCCAGCAGCTCGAGGGGTAGCACAGATACGCAGTATTTT | CASSSRGSTDTQYF
- | - | TRBJ2-2 | TRBV7-8 | TGTGCCAGCAGCTTAGTAGGGACCTACCGCGCCGGGGAGCTGTTTTTT | CASSLVGTYRAGELFF
TRBD2 | - | TRBJ2-3 | TRBV6-6 | TGTGCCAGCGGTACAGGCGGGGGGGGTACGCAGTATTTT | CASGTGGGGTQYF